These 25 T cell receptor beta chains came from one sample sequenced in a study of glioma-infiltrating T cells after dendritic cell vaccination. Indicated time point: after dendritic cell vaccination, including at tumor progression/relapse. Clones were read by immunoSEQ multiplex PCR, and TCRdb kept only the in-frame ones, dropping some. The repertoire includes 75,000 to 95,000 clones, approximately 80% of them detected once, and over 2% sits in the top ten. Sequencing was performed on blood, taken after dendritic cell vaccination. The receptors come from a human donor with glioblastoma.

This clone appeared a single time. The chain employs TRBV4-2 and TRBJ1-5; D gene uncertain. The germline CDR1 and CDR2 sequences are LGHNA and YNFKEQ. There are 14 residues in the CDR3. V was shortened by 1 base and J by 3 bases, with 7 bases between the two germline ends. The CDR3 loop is CASSQGGNNQPQHF. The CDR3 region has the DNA TGTGCCAGCAGCCAAGGAGGGAACAATCAGCCCCAGCATTTT.

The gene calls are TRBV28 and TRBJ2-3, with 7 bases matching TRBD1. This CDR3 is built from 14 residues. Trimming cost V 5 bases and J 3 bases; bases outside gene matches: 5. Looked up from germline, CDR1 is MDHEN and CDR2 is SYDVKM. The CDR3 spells CASSSDRATDTQYF. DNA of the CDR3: TGTGCCAGCAGTAGCGACAGGGCGACAGATACGCAGTATTTT.

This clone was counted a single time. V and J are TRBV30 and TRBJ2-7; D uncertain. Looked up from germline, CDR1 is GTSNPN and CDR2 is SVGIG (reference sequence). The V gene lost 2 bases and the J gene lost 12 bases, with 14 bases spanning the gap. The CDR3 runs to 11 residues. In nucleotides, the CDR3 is TGTGCCTGGAGTATGGCTAGTAGGCTGTACGTC. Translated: CAWSMASRLYV.

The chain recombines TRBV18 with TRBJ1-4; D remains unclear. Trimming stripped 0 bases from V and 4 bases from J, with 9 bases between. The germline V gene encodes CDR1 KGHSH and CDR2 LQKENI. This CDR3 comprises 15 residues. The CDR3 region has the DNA TGTGCCAGCTCACCACCGGGCGGGAGTAATGAAAAACTGTTTTTT. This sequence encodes CASSPPGGSNEKLFF.

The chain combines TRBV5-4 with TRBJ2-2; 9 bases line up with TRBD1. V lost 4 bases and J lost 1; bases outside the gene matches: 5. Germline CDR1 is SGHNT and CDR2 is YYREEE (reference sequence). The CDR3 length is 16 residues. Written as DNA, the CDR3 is TGTGCCAGCAGCCTCCGGGACAGGGTGAACACCGGGGAGCTGTTTTTT. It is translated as CASSLRDRVNTGELFF.

CDR3 sequence (DNA): TGTGCCACCGCTCGACAGGGATGGACTGAAGCTTTCTTT. Translation: CATARQGWTEAFF. The V gene is TRBV2, the J gene TRBJ1-1; 7 bases fit TRBD1. The CDR3 loop spans 13 amino acids. CDR1 is SNHLY and CDR2 is FYNNEI in the germline V gene. J gave up 5 bases and V 10 bases, and 10 bases lay outside the gene matches.

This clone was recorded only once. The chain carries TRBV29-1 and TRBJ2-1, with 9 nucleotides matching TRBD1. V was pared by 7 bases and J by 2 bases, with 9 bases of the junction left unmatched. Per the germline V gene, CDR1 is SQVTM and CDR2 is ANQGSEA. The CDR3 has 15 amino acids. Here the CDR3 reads CSARPGQGAYNEQFF. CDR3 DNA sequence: TGCAGCGCTCGACCGGGACAGGGAGCCTACAATGAGCAGTTCTTC.

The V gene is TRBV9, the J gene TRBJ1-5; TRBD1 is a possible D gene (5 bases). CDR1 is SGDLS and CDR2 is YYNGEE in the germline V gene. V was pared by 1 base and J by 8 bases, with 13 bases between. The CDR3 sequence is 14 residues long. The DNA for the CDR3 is TGTGCCAGCAGCGTATCGGGGGGTCGGGAGCCCCAGCATTTT. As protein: CASSVSGGREPQHF.

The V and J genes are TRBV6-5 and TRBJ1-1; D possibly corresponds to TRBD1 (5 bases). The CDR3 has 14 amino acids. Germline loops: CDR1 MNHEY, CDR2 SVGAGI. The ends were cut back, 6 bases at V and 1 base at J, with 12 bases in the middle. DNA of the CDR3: TGTGCCAGCAGAGAACACGACAGGAACACTGAAGCTTTCTTT. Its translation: CASREHDRNTEAFF.

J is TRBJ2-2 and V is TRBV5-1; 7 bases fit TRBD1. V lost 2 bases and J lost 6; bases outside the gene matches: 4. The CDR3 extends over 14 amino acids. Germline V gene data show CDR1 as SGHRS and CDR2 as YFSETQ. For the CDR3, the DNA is TGCGCCAGCAGCTTCGGACAGGTCCCCGGGGAGCTGTTTTTT. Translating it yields CASSFGQVPGELFF.

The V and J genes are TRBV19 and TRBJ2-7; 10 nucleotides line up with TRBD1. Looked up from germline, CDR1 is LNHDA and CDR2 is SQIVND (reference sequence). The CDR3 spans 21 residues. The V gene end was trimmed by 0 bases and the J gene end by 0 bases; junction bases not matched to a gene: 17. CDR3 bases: TGTGCCAGTAGTATAGAGGGCTATTTTTCGGCGACAGGGGGCCTCTCCTACGAGCAGTACTTC. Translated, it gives CASSIEGYFSATGGLSYEQYF.

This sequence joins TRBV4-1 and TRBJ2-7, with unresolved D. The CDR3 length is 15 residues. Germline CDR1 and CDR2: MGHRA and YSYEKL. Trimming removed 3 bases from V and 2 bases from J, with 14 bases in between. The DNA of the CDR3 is TGCGCCAGCAGCCAGGCAGTTAGCCGAGCCTACGAGCAGTACTTC. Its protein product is CASSQAVSRAYEQYF.

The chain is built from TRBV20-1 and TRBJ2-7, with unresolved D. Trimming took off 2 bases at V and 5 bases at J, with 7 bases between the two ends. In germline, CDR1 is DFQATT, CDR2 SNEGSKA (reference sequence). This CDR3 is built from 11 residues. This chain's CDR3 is CSARIRDEQYF. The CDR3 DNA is TGCAGTGCTAGAATACGGGACGAGCAGTACTTC.

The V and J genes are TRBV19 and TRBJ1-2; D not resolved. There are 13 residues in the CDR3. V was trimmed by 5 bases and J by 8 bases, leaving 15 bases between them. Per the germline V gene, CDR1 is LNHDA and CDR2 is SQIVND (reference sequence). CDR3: CASSLGEGSGYTF. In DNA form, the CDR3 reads TGTGCCAGTAGTCTCGGGGAGGGATCCGGCTACACCTTC. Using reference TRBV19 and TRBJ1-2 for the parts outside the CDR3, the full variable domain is DGGITQSPKYLFRKEGQNVTLSCEQNLNHDAMYWYRQDPGQGLRLIYYSQIVNDFQKGDIAEGYSVSREKKESFPLTVTSAQKNPTAFYLCASSLGEGSGYTFGSGTRLTVV.

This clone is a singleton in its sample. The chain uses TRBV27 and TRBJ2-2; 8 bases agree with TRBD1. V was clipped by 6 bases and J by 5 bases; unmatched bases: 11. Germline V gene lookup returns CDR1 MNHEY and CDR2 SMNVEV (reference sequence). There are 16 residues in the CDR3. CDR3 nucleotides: TGTGCCAGCAGGATGTCACAGGGGGATGTGACCGGGGAGCTGTTTTTT. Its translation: CASRMSQGDVTGELFF.

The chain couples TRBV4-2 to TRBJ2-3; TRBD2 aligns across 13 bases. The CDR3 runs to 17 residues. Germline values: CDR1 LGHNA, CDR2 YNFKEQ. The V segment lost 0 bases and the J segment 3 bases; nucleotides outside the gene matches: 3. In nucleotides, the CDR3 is TGTGCCAGCAGCCAAGAGGGACTAGCGGGGCGTACAGATACGCAGTATTTT. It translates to CASSQEGLAGRTDTQYF.

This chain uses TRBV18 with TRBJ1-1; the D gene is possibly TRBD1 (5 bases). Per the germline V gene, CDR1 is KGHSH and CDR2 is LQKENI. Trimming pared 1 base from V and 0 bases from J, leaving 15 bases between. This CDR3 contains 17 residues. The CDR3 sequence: CASSPLEGPELNTEAFF. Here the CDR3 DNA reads TGTGCCAGCTCACCACTGGAGGGACCCGAATTGAACACTGAAGCTTTCTTT.

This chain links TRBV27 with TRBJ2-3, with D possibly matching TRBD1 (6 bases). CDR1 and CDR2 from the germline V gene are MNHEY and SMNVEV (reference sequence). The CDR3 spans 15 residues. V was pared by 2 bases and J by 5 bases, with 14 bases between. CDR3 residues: CASSLSLGAGDTQYF. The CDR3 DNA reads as TGTGCCAGCAGTTTAAGTTTGGGGGCAGGAGATACGCAGTATTTT.

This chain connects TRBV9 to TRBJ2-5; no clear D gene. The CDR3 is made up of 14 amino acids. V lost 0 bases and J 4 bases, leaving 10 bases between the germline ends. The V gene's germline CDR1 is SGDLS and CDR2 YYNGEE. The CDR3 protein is CASSVGISGETQYF. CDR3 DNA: TGTGCCAGCAGCGTAGGCATATCGGGAGAGACCCAGTACTTC.

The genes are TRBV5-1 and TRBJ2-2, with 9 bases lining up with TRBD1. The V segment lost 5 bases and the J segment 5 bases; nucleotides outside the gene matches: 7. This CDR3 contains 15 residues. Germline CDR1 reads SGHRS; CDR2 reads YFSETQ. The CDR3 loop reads CASRTGTGRTGELFF. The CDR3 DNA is TGCGCCAGCAGGACGGGGACAGGGCGGACCGGGGAGCTGTTTTTT.

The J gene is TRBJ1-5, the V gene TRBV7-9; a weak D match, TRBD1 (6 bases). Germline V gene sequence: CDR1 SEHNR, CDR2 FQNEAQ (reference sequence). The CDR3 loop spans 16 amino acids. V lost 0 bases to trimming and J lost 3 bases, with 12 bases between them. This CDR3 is CASSLAGQSFNQPQHF. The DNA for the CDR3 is TGTGCCAGCAGCTTAGCTGGACAGTCGTTCAATCAGCCCCAGCATTTT.

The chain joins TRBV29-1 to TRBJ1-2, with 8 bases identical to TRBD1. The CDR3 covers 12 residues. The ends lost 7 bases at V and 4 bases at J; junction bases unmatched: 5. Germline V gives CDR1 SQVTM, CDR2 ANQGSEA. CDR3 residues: CSGSGGIYGYTF. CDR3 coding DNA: TGCAGCGGTTCAGGGGGCATCTATGGCTACACCTTC.

The CDR3 DNA reads TGTGCCAGCTCAACCAATTCAGAAGACTATGGCTACACCTTC. Protein: CASSTNSEDYGYTF. The chain combines TRBV18 with TRBJ1-2; D gene unclear. Germline V CDR1 and CDR2: KGHSH, LQKENI. There are 14 residues in the CDR3. Between the trimmed V and J ends, which lost 5 bases and 3 bases, there was a span of 13 bases. Based on the CDR3 plus reference TRBV18 and TRBJ1-2, the full variable domain is NAGVMQNPRHLVRRRGQEARLRCSPMKGHSHVYWYRQLPEEGLKFMVYLQKENIIDESGMPKERFSAEFPKEGPSILRIQQVVRGDSAAYFCASSTNSEDYGYTFGSGTRLTVV.

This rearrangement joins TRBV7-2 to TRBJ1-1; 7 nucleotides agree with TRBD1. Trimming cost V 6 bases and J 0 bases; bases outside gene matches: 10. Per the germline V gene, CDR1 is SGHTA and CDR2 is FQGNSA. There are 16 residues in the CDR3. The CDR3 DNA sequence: TGTGCCAGCAGTCCCACAGGGGCGACAATGAACACTGAAGCTTTCTTT. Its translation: CASSPTGATMNTEAFF.

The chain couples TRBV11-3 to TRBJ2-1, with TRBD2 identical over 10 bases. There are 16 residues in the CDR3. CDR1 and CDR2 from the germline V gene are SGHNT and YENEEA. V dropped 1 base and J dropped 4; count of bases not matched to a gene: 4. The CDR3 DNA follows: TGTGCCAGCAGCTTAGGAGGGACTAGCGTGTACAATGAGCAGTTCTTC. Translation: CASSLGGTSVYNEQFF.